These 22 T cell receptor beta chains share one sample of origin, sequenced in a study of monozygotic twins with cystic fibrosis. The data were produced by immunoSEQ multiplex PCR, yet TCRdb's version contains in-frame clones alone and is incomplete. The sample includes around 30,000 clones, around four fifths of them seen just once. Sequenced input: blood. These receptors were collected from a girl aged 2-10 years with cystic fibrosis.

The CDR3 spells CASSTTRAAGGNEQFF. In DNA form, the CDR3 reads TGTGCCAGCAGCACAACGCGGGCGGCGGGAGGGAATGAGCAGTTCTTC. This chain uses TRBV7-2 with TRBJ2-1; 9 bases map to TRBD2. The CDR3 has 16 residues. Trimming at V came to 5 bases and at J to 7 bases, leaving 12 bases not matched to a gene. Germline lookup yields CDR1 SGHTA and CDR2 FQGNSA.

This sequence joins TRBV10-3 and TRBJ1-2; D might be TRBD1 (5 bases). Per germline, CDR1 ENHRY and CDR2 SYGVKD. Trimming stripped 3 bases from V and 7 bases from J, with 15 bases between. The CDR3 sequence is 14 residues long. The CDR3 loop reads CAISEGERASGYTF. In DNA, the CDR3 is TGTGCCATCAGTGAAGGGGAGAGGGCGTCTGGCTACACCTTC.

This clone was seen a handful of times. The chain joins TRBV4-2 to TRBJ1-1; 7 positions agree with TRBD1. Per germline, CDR1 LGHNA and CDR2 YNFKEQ. The CDR3 sequence is 17 residues long. Trimming removed 2 bases from V and 0 bases from J; junction bases left unmatched: 9. The CDR3 DNA reads TGTGCCAGCAGCCAAAGGGCGGGACAGACTATGAACACTGAAGCTTTCTTT. Its translation: CASSQRAGQTMNTEAFF.

This chain uses TRBV4-1 with TRBJ2-7; no clear D gene. Germline assignment: CDR1 MGHRA and CDR2 YSYEKL. Trimming took off 1 base at V and 4 bases at J, with 8 bases between the two ends. CDR3 size: 13 residues. CDR3 sequence reads: CASSQGFTYEQYF. The CDR3 region has the DNA TGCGCCAGCAGCCAAGGCTTCACATACGAGCAGTACTTC.

This clone was observed a handful of times. The DNA for the CDR3 is TGTGCCAGCAGTCGTGGGACGACGAATCAGCCCCAGCATTTT. Protein: CASSRGTTNQPQHF. J is TRBJ1-5 and V is TRBV7-9; D might be TRBD1 (5 bases). The germline CDR1 and CDR2 sequences are SEHNR and FQNEAQ (reference sequence). CDR3 length equals 14 residues. V gave up 6 bases and J gave up 4 bases, with 13 bases separating them.

V gene TRBV9 combines with J gene TRBJ1-3; weak D call: TRBD1 (5 bases). V was shortened by 3 bases and J by 8 bases, with 21 bases between the two germline ends. The CDR3 totals 16 residues. CDR1 and CDR2 from the germline V gene are SGDLS and YYNGEE. DNA of the CDR3: TGTGCCAGCAGCGACCAGGGACGGGCGGAGGGAGACACCATATATTTT. This sequence encodes CASSDQGRAEGDTIYF.

This rearrangement joins TRBV10-3 to TRBJ2-1; D tentatively fits TRBD1 or TRBD2 (8 bases each). The V and J ends lost 3 bases and 8 bases respectively, with 23 bases between them. This CDR3 region has 17 residues. Germline assignment: CDR1 ENHRY and CDR2 SYGVKD. Written as DNA, the CDR3 is TGTGCCATCAGTGACCCGGGGGGGCCAGGGGGCGGAGATGAGCAGTTCTTC. It specifies CAISDPGGPGGGDEQFF.

The DNA for the CDR3 is TGCAGCTTCGGTTGGACAGATACGCAGTATTTT. Protein: CSFGWTDTQYF. V and J are TRBV29-1 and TRBJ2-3; D not certain. Germline CDR1 reads SQVTM; CDR2 reads ANQGSEA. Trimming removed 8 bases at V and 3 bases at J, with 9 bases between. CDR3 size: 11 residues.

CDR3 residues: CASSLSTDTQYF. The CDR3 DNA is TGTGCCAGCAGCTTGAGCACAGATACGCAGTATTTT. The rearrangement uses TRBV5-4 and TRBJ2-3; D call uncertain. V shed 1 base and J shed 0 bases, with 0 bases lying between them. The CDR3 is made up of 12 amino acids. Germline values: CDR1 SGHNT, CDR2 YYREEE (reference sequence).

The chain has TRBV19 and TRBJ1-1, with D unclear. CDR1 is LNHDA and CDR2 is SQIVND in the germline V gene (reference sequence). This CDR3 spans 13 amino acids. V lost 6 bases, J lost 1 base, and 9 bases lay in between. The chain's CDR3 is CASRIHRNTEAFF. CDR3 DNA sequence: TGTGCCAGTAGAATCCACAGGAACACTGAAGCTTTCTTT.

V is TRBV7-6 and J is TRBJ1-1, with unresolved D. The CDR3 sequence is 14 residues long. CDR1 and CDR2 from the germline V gene are SGHVS and FNYEAQ. The V end was cut by 1 base, the J end by 8 bases, with 14 bases between. CDR3 coding DNA: TGTGCCAGCAGCTTAGGATCTTTTACTGAGGAAGCTTTCTTT. It specifies CASSLGSFTEEAFF.

V and J are TRBV11-2 and TRBJ2-1; TRBD2 agrees at 7 bases. Germline CDR1 is SGHAT and CDR2 is FQNNGV. Unmatched junction bases numbered 8, after V lost 5 bases and J lost 7 bases. The CDR3 has 14 residues. The CDR3, as DNA: TGTGCCAGCAGCATCAGCGGGACCGGGAATGAGCAGTTCTTC. It yields the protein CASSISGTGNEQFF.

This clone has a single count. The CDR3 bases are TGTGCCAGCAGTTATCCGGGGGGTACCGGGGAGCTGTTTTTT. This codes for CASSYPGGTGELFF. V usage is TRBV6-5 and J usage is TRBJ2-2; 7 nucleotides agree with TRBD2. V was pared by 3 bases and J by 5 bases, with 3 bases of the junction left unmatched. The CDR3 runs to 14 residues. Germline loops: CDR1 MNHEY, CDR2 SVGAGI.

The chain combines TRBV6-5 with TRBJ1-4; TRBD1 agrees at 10 bases. The CDR3 has 15 amino acids. The J segment lost 7 bases and the V segment lost 2 bases, leaving 4 bases of the junction unmatched. Per germline, CDR1 MNHEY and CDR2 SVGAGI. CDR3 in DNA: TGTGCCAGCAGTTACGACAGGGGGCCCAGTGAAAAACTGTTTTTT. This codes for CASSYDRGPSEKLFF.

J is TRBJ2-7 and V is TRBV15; 10 bases align to TRBD2. The junction had 14 bases not matched to a gene; V was cut back by 0 bases and J by 6 bases. The CDR3 extends over 18 amino acids. CDR1 LNHNV and CDR2 YYDKDF come from the germline V gene (reference sequence). The CDR3 sequence: CATSREAGGGSGRLEQYF. CDR3 in DNA: TGTGCCACCAGCAGAGAGGCCGGGGGGGGTAGCGGGAGGCTCGAGCAGTACTTC.

V usage is TRBV9 and J usage is TRBJ2-1; 7 bases map to TRBD2. The V gene's germline CDR1 is SGDLS and CDR2 YYNGEE. The CDR3 length is 16 residues. V lost 2 bases and J lost 4; bases outside the gene matches: 9. CDR3 loop: CASSVRREWPYNEQFF. The CDR3 region has the DNA TGTGCCAGCAGCGTTCGGCGGGAGTGGCCTTACAATGAGCAGTTCTTC.

The rearrangement joins TRBV6-1 to TRBJ1-4; no clear D. V lost 2 bases and J lost 7, with 8 bases in between. Germline values: CDR1 MNHNS, CDR2 SASEGT. The CDR3 extends over 13 amino acids. This chain's CDR3 is CASSEISGEKLFF. CDR3 DNA: TGTGCCAGCAGTGAAATCAGTGGTGAAAAACTGTTTTTT.

The chain has TRBV28 and TRBJ1-2; the D is unclear. Deletions cut 2 bases from V and 8 bases from J, with 18 bases between. Germline CDR1 MDHEN, CDR2 SYDVKM. The CDR3 spans 15 residues. The CDR3 bases are TGTGCCAGCAGTTTAGGGAGGGCATCTTGGAGAGGCTACACCTTC. Translating it yields CASSLGRASWRGYTF.

J is TRBJ2-3 and V is TRBV7-8; no clear D. The germline CDR1 and CDR2 sequences are SGHVS and FQNEAQ. This CDR3 is 12 amino acids long. V dropped 6 bases and J dropped 5 bases, with 9 bases sitting between them. The DNA for the CDR3 is TGTGCCAGCAGGTCGAGGAGAGATACGCAGTATTTT. It yields the protein CASRSRRDTQYF.

The chain joins TRBV28 to TRBJ1-5; no reliable D call. Trimming pared 7 bases from V and 2 bases from J, leaving 27 bases between. Germline CDR1 reads MDHEN; CDR2 reads SYDVKM. The CDR3 contains 19 residues. The CDR3 is CASTAGSSNRRYRNQPQHF. In nucleotides, the CDR3 is TGTGCCAGCACCGCGGGCAGTTCGAATCGACGTTATCGCAATCAGCCCCAGCATTTT.

This chain connects TRBV30 to TRBJ1-5, with D tentatively TRBD1 (6 bases). The CDR3 contains 14 residues. V lost 0 bases to trimming and J lost 4 bases, with 10 bases between them. Germline CDR1 and CDR2: GTSNPN and SVGIG (reference sequence). Written as DNA, the CDR3 is TGTGCCTGGAGTGTAGGACAGCTTAATCAGCCCCAGCATTTT. Amino acids: CAWSVGQLNQPQHF.

This sequence joins TRBV2 and TRBJ2-1, with D uncertain. The germline gives CDR1 SNHLY, CDR2 FYNNEI. This CDR3 is built from 13 residues. The germline V and J ends were trimmed by 5 bases and 2 bases, with 7 bases remaining between them. CDR3 sequence reads: CASSLRPYNEQFF. CDR3 DNA sequence: TGTGCCAGCAGTCTGCGACCCTACAATGAGCAGTTCTTC.